The clone carrying this T cell receptor (beta chain) came up many times. Antigen specificity is unknown. This entry comes from a study of identical twins. Study results and limitations: Zero-insertion analyses were open to partial confounding by invariant MAIT and iNKT cells. Abundant beta clonotypes from cord blood bore fewer insertions; memory repertoires lacked this pattern. Surplus twin overlap in beta out-of-frame sequences was less pronounced.

Unique molecular identifiers were present on cDNA, and template switching added a universal primer site. TCRdb used MiXCR to reprocess the 5' RACE reads, holding one entry per CDR3 protein. The table shows 700,000 to 950,000 distinct CDR3 sequences, with approximately 13% occurring only once. These data were likewise used in another study, on yellow fever vaccine responses in identical twins.

The TCR sequence derives from a woman aged 18-30 years in good health. The sample taken for sequencing was PBMCs.

In DNA, the CDR3 is TGTGCCAGCAGCCAGGCGAGGGCGCGGGAGACCCAGTACTTC. Translating gives CASSQARARETQYF. The chain links TRBV12-3 or TRBV12-4 to TRBJ2-5; D is possibly TRBD2 (5 bases). The CDR3 contains 14 residues. V shed 6 bases and J shed 5 bases, with 16 bases lying between them.